This T cell receptor beta chain was captured by sequencing in a study of blood T cell repertoires in COVID-19. The CDR3 has 13 residues. Germline CDR1 and CDR2: MNHEY and SVGEGT. The ends were cut back, 4 bases at V and 1 base at J, with 6 bases in the middle. This clone was observed once. Sequencing was performed with immunoSEQ multiplex PCR; in TCRdb, only in-frame clones are kept and a portion is missing. The sample lists about 200,000 clones, about nine tenths occurring once. The sequenced material came from PBMCs or T cells enriched from blood (not recorded which). The rearrangement links TRBV6-2 or TRBV6-3 to TRBJ2-3; D remains ambiguous. The origin of this receptor is a man aged 25-45 years who had recovered from COVID-19. This CDR3 reads CASSLFGTDTQYF. CDR3 coding DNA: TGTGCCAGCAGTTTGTTCGGCACAGATACGCAGTATTTT.